These 18 T cell receptor beta chains were sequenced from one sample in a study of blood T cell repertoires in COVID-19 (dated by TCRdb to 2020 to 2022). Libraries were built with the immunoSEQ multiplex PCR assay. In its TCRdb copy, this immuneACCESS table keeps in-frame sequences only and misses some clones. Where compared with another copy, unresolved V genes explain less than half of these, and the others have no known cause. The sample contains a few hundred thousand clones, roughly nine tenths of them found a single time. 2.5% to 3% of the sample is in the top ten clones. The sequenced material came from PBMCs or T cells enriched from blood (not recorded which). The receptors stem from a woman under 40 who had recovered from COVID-19.

The rearrangement uses TRBV7-3 and TRBJ2-7; TRBD1 might be the D (6 bases). V dropped 6 bases and J dropped 4 bases, with 16 bases sitting between them. Germline V lookup: CDR1 SGHTA, CDR2 FQGTGA. The CDR3 length is 14 residues. The CDR3 bases are TGTGCCAGCAGTCAGGGGCCTAAGCCTTACGAGCAGTACTTC. Translated, it gives CASSQGPKPYEQYF.

The rearrangement joins TRBV6-5 to TRBJ2-6, with unresolved D. The CDR3 loop spans 14 amino acids. V lost 5 bases to trimming and J lost 0 bases, with 5 bases between them. CDR1 MNHEY and CDR2 SVGAGI come from the germline V gene. In DNA, the CDR3 is TGTGCCAGCAGTACAGCCTCTGGGGCCAACGTCCTGACTTTC. Amino acid sequence: CASSTASGANVLTF.

The CDR3 region has the DNA TGCGCCAGCAGCCAAGGCCTTAATTACGGGAGTGGCAATCAGCCCCAGCATTTT. It translates to CASSQGLNYGSGNQPQHF. This chain joins TRBV4-1 and TRBJ1-5, with D unresolved. This CDR3 comprises 18 residues. The germline CDR1 and CDR2 sequences are MGHRA and YSYEKL. V shed 1 base and J shed 2 bases, with 18 bases lying between them.

V usage is TRBV29-1 and J usage is TRBJ2-3, with 7 bases fitting TRBD2. CDR3 length equals 14 residues. Germline trimming cut 2 bases from V and 5 bases from J; bases unmatched to any gene: 7. Germline CDR1 and CDR2: SQVTM and ANQGSEA. The CDR3 protein is CSVELGGVRDTQYF. The CDR3 DNA reads TGCAGCGTTGAACTGGGGGGGGTAAGAGATACGCAGTATTTT.

V is TRBV5-6 and J is TRBJ1-1, with a possible D match to TRBD1 (5 bases). Trimming took off 0 bases at V and 1 base at J, with 7 bases between the two ends. CDR1 and CDR2 from the germline V gene are SGHDT and YYEEEE. The CDR3 is 14 residues long. CDR3 DNA sequence: TGTGCCAGCAGCTTGGGACAGCCGAACACTGAAGCTTTCTTT. It translates to CASSLGQPNTEAFF.

The J gene is TRBJ2-3, the V gene TRBV2, with 9 bases fitting TRBD1. V shed 6 bases and J 5 bases; nucleotides not matched to a gene: 9. In germline, CDR1 is SNHLY, CDR2 FYNNEI. The CDR3 loop spans 15 amino acids. As DNA, the CDR3 is TGTGCCAGCAGCTCCGGGACAGGGATGGGAGATACGCAGTATTTT. It yields the protein CASSSGTGMGDTQYF.

The V call is TRBV15, the J call TRBJ2-3; 9 bases line up with TRBD1. The germline V gene encodes CDR1 LNHNV and CDR2 YYDKDF (reference sequence). The CDR3 is 17 amino acids. Trimming cost V 0 bases and J 1 base; bases outside gene matches: 5. The CDR3 sequence: CATSRETRQGGTDTQYF. The CDR3 nucleotides read TGTGCCACCAGCAGAGAAACCCGACAGGGGGGCACAGATACGCAGTATTTT.

This sequence joins TRBV28 and TRBJ1-1, with a tentative D call TRBD1 (6 bases). In germline, CDR1 is MDHEN, CDR2 SYDVKM. This CDR3 has 11 amino acids. V was clipped by 6 bases and J by 6 bases, with 8 bases between them. The CDR3, as DNA: TGTGCCAGCAGGGGGGCCCCTGAAGCTTTCTTT. It translates to CASRGAPEAFF.

V is TRBV3-1 (or the pseudogene TRBV3-2) and J is TRBJ2-3; the D is unclear. Trimming stripped 4 bases from V and 3 bases from J, with 8 bases between. This CDR3 has 13 residues. The germline V gene has CDR1 LGHDT and CDR2 YNNKEL (reference sequence). CDR3 in amino acids: CASSPYSTDTQYF. The CDR3 nucleotides are TGTGCCAGCAGCCCTTACTCGACAGATACGCAGTATTTT.

The chain employs TRBV2 and TRBJ2-7; TRBD1 agrees at 7 bases. Germline V CDR1 and CDR2: SNHLY, FYNNEI. V lost 6 bases to trimming and J lost 0 bases; unmatched junction nucleotides: 11. This CDR3 comprises 16 residues. The chain's CDR3 is CASRPRQGVSSYEQYF. Here the CDR3 DNA reads TGTGCCAGCAGACCCAGACAGGGCGTGAGCTCCTACGAGCAGTACTTC.

Only a few counts were recorded for this clone. The CDR3 coding sequence is TGTGCCAGCAGTGCCGGGACAGGGACCGGGGCCAACGTCCTGACTTTC. Its translation: CASSAGTGTGANVLTF. The V gene is TRBV6-4, the J gene TRBJ2-6; TRBD1 aligns across 9 bases. V was clipped by 4 bases and J by 4 bases; unmatched bases: 5. The CDR3 length is 16 residues. CDR1 and CDR2 from the germline V gene are MRHNA and SNTAGT.

The CDR3, as DNA: TGTGCCAGCTCACAGAGTAGCGGGAGGACCTACAATGAGCAGTTCTTC. As protein: CASSQSSGRTYNEQFF. This chain connects TRBV18 to TRBJ2-1, with 10 bases matching TRBD2. V was pared by 4 bases and J by 2 bases, with 5 bases of the junction left unmatched. Per germline, CDR1 KGHSH and CDR2 LQKENI. This CDR3 region has 16 residues.

The V call is TRBV7-8, the J call TRBJ1-5; D is unclear. The V and J ends lost 3 bases and 6 bases respectively, with 18 bases between them. The CDR3 is 16 amino acids. Germline values: CDR1 SGHVS, CDR2 FQNEAQ. CDR3 nucleotides: TGTGCCAGCAGCTTGGAGCGCGTGACCCGCGGTCAGCCCCAGCATTTT. Translation: CASSLERVTRGQPQHF.

The chain is built from TRBV6-5 and TRBJ1-3; no clear D. Trimming shortened V by 6 bases and J by 7 bases, and 7 bases separated the two germline ends. Per the germline V gene, CDR1 is MNHEY and CDR2 is SVGAGI. The CDR3 covers 11 residues. CDR3 DNA: TGTGCCAGCAGGTACAGCAACACCATATATTTT. This encodes CASRYSNTIYF.

This chain uses TRBV7-8 with TRBJ1-4; 7 bases map to TRBD1. CDR3 length: 17 amino acids. With 0 bases clipped from V and 0 bases from J, the junction kept 4 bases outside the gene matches. Per the germline V gene, CDR1 is SGHVS and CDR2 is FQNEAQ. The CDR3 spells CASSLAGGTATNEKLFF. In nucleotides, the CDR3 is TGTGCCAGCAGCTTAGCGGGTGGGACAGCAACTAATGAAAAACTGTTTTTT.

The rearrangement joins TRBV13 to TRBJ2-3, with 8 bases that match TRBD2. CDR3 size: 16 residues. Germline-derived CDR1 and CDR2 are PRHDT and FYEKMQ (reference sequence). V was clipped by 3 bases and J by 2 bases; unmatched bases: 7. The CDR3 coding sequence is TGTGCCAGCAGCTTTAGTACTAGCGGTTTCACAGATACGCAGTATTTT. Residues: CASSFSTSGFTDTQYF. The full variable domain, completed using reference TRBV13 and TRBJ2-3, is AAGVIQSPRHLIKEKRETATLKCYPIPRHDTVYWYQQGPGQDPQFLISFYEKMQSDKGSIPDRFSAQQFSDYHSELNMSSLELGDSALYFCASSFSTSGFTDTQYFGPGTRLTVL.

This clone was detected only a few times. The chain carries TRBV19 and TRBJ1-2; tentatively, D is TRBD1 (6 bases). The V end lost 4 bases, the J end lost 1 base, and 7 bases lay between the germline ends. Germline assignment: CDR1 LNHDA and CDR2 SQIVND (reference sequence). This CDR3 comprises 13 residues. CDR3 DNA: TGTGCCAGTAGTAGGACAGTTAACTATGGCTACACCTTC. Its translation is CASSRTVNYGYTF.

This chain connects TRBV5-4 to TRBJ1-6, with D unresolved. CDR1 is SGHNT and CDR2 is YYREEE in the germline V gene (reference sequence). Trimming pared 0 bases from V and 9 bases from J, leaving 13 bases between. The CDR3 has 15 amino acids. CDR3: CASSLDMGSSSPLHF. The CDR3 DNA follows: TGTGCCAGCAGCTTGGATATGGGCAGCAGTTCACCCCTCCACTTT.